One and the same sample provided the 30 T cell receptor beta chains below, sequenced in a study of Ad26.COV2.S vaccination and SARS-CoV-2 variants. Method: immunoSEQ multiplex PCR; TCRdb's copy keeps in-frame clones and lacks some. Here the sample spans 350,000 to 450,000 clones, around 86% being singletons. As to treatment: about 20 received Ad26.COV2.S at low or high dose, single or two shots; 5 received placebo; per-sample allocation not given. Sample collection was performed on day 63 after the first vaccine or placebo injection. The material sequenced was peripheral blood, taken in a trial of Ad26.COV2.S vaccine versus placebo. Receptors originate from a person aged 18-65 years who received the Ad26.COV2.S COVID-19 vaccine or a placebo.

The chain combines TRBV6-5 with TRBJ1-1; weak D call: TRBD1 (6 bases). CDR3 size: 15 residues. The germline V gene has CDR1 MNHEY and CDR2 SVGAGI. Trimming took 5 bases from V and 0 from J, leaving 13 bases between them. This chain's CDR3 is CASSLQGALNTEAFF. In nucleotides, the CDR3 is TGTGCCAGCAGTCTACAGGGAGCCTTGAACACTGAAGCTTTCTTT.

The V and J genes are TRBV9 and TRBJ1-6, with D unclear. The CDR3 has 15 residues. V was cut by 0 bases and J by 6 bases, with 10 bases left in between. Germline CDR1 SGDLS, CDR2 YYNGEE. The CDR3 DNA reads TGTGCCAGCAGCGTAGGCTACAGCCGTAATTCACCCCTCCACTTT. Amino acids: CASSVGYSRNSPLHF.

The CDR3 loop is CASSYSRGHGYTF. The CDR3 DNA is TGTGCCAGCAGTTACTCGAGGGGTCATGGCTACACCTTC. The genes are TRBV6-6 and TRBJ1-2, with a tentative D call TRBD1 (5 bases). V dropped 0 bases and J dropped 6 bases, with 8 bases sitting between them. The CDR3 extends over 13 amino acids. CDR1 and CDR2 (germline): MNHNY, SVGAGI (reference sequence).

This clone was counted a few times. V and J are TRBV19 and TRBJ2-2, with 9 bases that match TRBD1. Trimming took 5 bases from V and 4 from J; bases not matched to a gene: 5. The CDR3 extends over 15 amino acids. Germline lookup yields CDR1 LNHDA and CDR2 SQIVND (reference sequence). CDR3 protein: CASSSGTGSTGELFF. The CDR3 DNA is TGTGCCAGTAGTTCCGGGACAGGGAGCACCGGGGAGCTGTTTTTT. Combining the CDR3 with reference TRBV19 and TRBJ2-2 gives the whole variable domain DGGITQSPKYLFRKEGQNVTLSCEQNLNHDAMYWYRQDPGQGLRLIYYSQIVNDFQKGDIAEGYSVSREKKESFPLTVTSAQKNPTAFYLCASSSGTGSTGELFFGEGSRLTVL.

This clone was observed once. The V and J genes are TRBV19 and TRBJ2-7, with 8 bases identical to TRBD1. Germline CDR1 is LNHDA and CDR2 is SQIVND (reference sequence). The CDR3 contains 13 residues. Trimming at V came to 4 bases and at J to 2 bases, leaving 1 base not matched to a gene. CDR3 sequence (DNA): TGTGCCAGTAGTACGACAGGGGCCTACGAGCAGTACTTC. As protein: CASSTTGAYEQYF.

This chain uses TRBV5-8 with TRBJ2-4; 10 bases agree with TRBD1. V lost 3 bases and J lost 4; bases outside the gene matches: 1. The germline V gene encodes CDR1 SGHTS and CDR2 YDEGEE. There are 14 residues in the CDR3. This CDR3 reads CASSSGQGKNIQYF. The CDR3 DNA reads as TGTGCCAGCAGCTCGGGACAGGGGAAAAACATTCAGTACTTC.

In this sample, this clone turned up once. The rearrangement links TRBV9 to TRBJ2-7, with a weak D call TRBD1 (5 bases). The CDR3 has 15 residues. V was pared by 0 bases and J by 1 base, with 11 bases between. Germline V CDR1 and CDR2: SGDLS, YYNGEE. DNA of the CDR3: TGTGCCAGCAGCGTAGAGGCAGGGAAATCCTACGAGCAGTACTTC. It encodes CASSVEAGKSYEQYF.

This chain uses TRBV5-1 with TRBJ2-2; a weak D match, TRBD1 (5 bases). Trimming took off 4 bases at V and 6 bases at J, with 16 bases between the two ends. The CDR3 has 15 amino acids. Germline loops: CDR1 SGHRS, CDR2 YFSETQ. The CDR3 DNA sequence: TGCGCCAGCAGCCAGGGCCCCCCGGAGCCCGGGGAGCTGTTTTTT. Its protein is CASSQGPPEPGELFF. The entire variable domain, with the rest obtained from reference TRBV5-1 and TRBJ2-2, is as follows: KAGVTQTPRYLIKTRGQQVTLSCSPISGHRSVSWYQQTPGQGLQFLFEYFSETQRNKGNFPGRFSGRQFSNSRSEMNVSTLELGDSALYLCASSQGPPEPGELFFGEGSRLTVL.

V is TRBV19 and J is TRBJ2-1; 8 bases agree with TRBD2. Germline assignment: CDR1 LNHDA and CDR2 SQIVND (reference sequence). Trimming cost V 5 bases and J 2 bases; bases outside gene matches: 5. The CDR3 runs 15 residues. CDR3 residues: CASSARGGPYNEQFF. The CDR3 DNA is TGTGCCAGTAGTGCTCGGGGGGGGCCCTACAATGAGCAGTTCTTC. The complete variable domain, with remaining parts taken from reference TRBV19 and TRBJ2-1, reads DGGITQSPKYLFRKEGQNVTLSCEQNLNHDAMYWYRQDPGQGLRLIYYSQIVNDFQKGDIAEGYSVSREKKESFPLTVTSAQKNPTAFYLCASSARGGPYNEQFFGPGTRLTVL.

The rearrangement joins TRBV5-1 to TRBJ1-1; D not certain. Trimming removed 0 bases from V and 7 bases from J, with 10 bases in between. The CDR3 extends over 13 amino acids. The germline V gene has CDR1 SGHRS and CDR2 YFSETQ. This CDR3 is CASSLAGSSEAFF. The DNA of the CDR3 is TGCGCCAGCAGCTTGGCGGGGTCTAGTGAAGCTTTCTTT.

This clone was observed a single time. The chain uses TRBV9 and TRBJ2-2, with D unresolved. The CDR3 totals 13 residues. Germline V gene data show CDR1 as SGDLS and CDR2 as YYNGEE. Trimming took off 1 base at V and 4 bases at J, with 5 bases between the two ends. The CDR3 sequence: CASSVMGTGELFF. The CDR3 coding sequence is TGTGCCAGCAGCGTAATGGGCACCGGGGAGCTGTTTTTT.

This chain links TRBV5-4 with TRBJ2-7; the match to TRBD2 covers 12 bases. The germline CDR1 and CDR2 sequences are SGHNT and YYREEE (reference sequence). This CDR3 is built from 15 residues. V shed 3 bases, J shed 6 bases, and the junction held 7 bases outside the gene matches. In DNA, the CDR3 is TGTGCCAGCAGCTATACTAGCGGGGGGAATAGCGAGCAGTACTTC. This codes for CASSYTSGGNSEQYF.

This clone was detected once. The chain has TRBV7-9 and TRBJ2-3; D is perhaps TRBD1 (5 bases). The CDR3 runs 14 residues. From germline, CDR1 is SEHNR and CDR2 FQNEAQ (reference sequence). Trimming cost V 3 bases and J 2 bases, with 9 bases left between them. The CDR3 nucleotides are TGTGCCAGCAGCTTTGACAGCACCACAGATACGCAGTATTTT. Amino acids: CASSFDSTTDTQYF.

This chain uses TRBV19 with TRBJ2-7; the D gene is possibly TRBD1 (6 bases). This CDR3 has 12 amino acids. Germline values: CDR1 LNHDA, CDR2 SQIVND (reference sequence). The V end was cut by 10 bases, the J end by 6 bases, with 16 bases between. The CDR3: CATSIQGSEQYF. CDR3 bases: TGTGCCACTTCGATACAGGGATCCGAGCAGTACTTC.

This chain connects TRBV4-2 to TRBJ1-2; no clear D. The CDR3 covers 14 residues. V was pared by 3 bases and J by 3 bases, with 11 bases between. Germline CDR1 is LGHNA and CDR2 is YNFKEQ. CDR3 region: CASSQGQRDYGYTF. The CDR3 nucleotides read TGTGCCAGCAGCCAGGGTCAGAGAGACTATGGCTACACCTTC.

V and J are TRBV11-2 and TRBJ1-1, with D unclear. Germline V gene data show CDR1 as SGHAT and CDR2 as FQNNGV. Trimming stripped 5 bases from V and 11 bases from J, with 9 bases between. This CDR3 is 10 amino acids long. This chain's CDR3 is CASSGSLAFF. DNA of the CDR3: TGTGCCAGCAGCGGGTCATTGGCTTTCTTT.

The gene calls are TRBV7-9 and TRBJ1-1; D call uncertain. CDR3 length equals 12 residues. Trimming shortened V by 7 bases and J by 0 bases, and 6 bases separated the two germline ends. Germline V gives CDR1 SEHNR, CDR2 FQNEAQ (reference sequence). CDR3 coding DNA: TGTGCCAGCACGATTATGAACACTGAAGCTTTCTTT. It specifies CASTIMNTEAFF. Supplemented by reference TRBV7-9 and TRBJ1-1, the full variable domain reads DTGVSQNPRHKITKRGQNVTFRCDPISEHNRLYWYRQTLGQGPEFLTYFQNEAQLEKSRLLSDRFSAERPKGSFSTLEIQRTEQGDSAMYLCASTIMNTEAFFGQGTRLTVV.

The chain recombines TRBV10-3 with TRBJ2-1; D is unresolved. V lost 4 bases to trimming and J lost 6 bases, with 13 bases between them. The CDR3 loop spans 14 amino acids. From germline, CDR1 is ENHRY and CDR2 SYGVKD. CDR3 sequence reads: CAISVGRELNEQFF. The CDR3 DNA reads as TGTGCCATCAGTGTTGGTAGAGAACTCAATGAGCAGTTCTTC.

This clone was counted only a few times. J is TRBJ2-7 and V is TRBV12-5; 8 bases align to TRBD1. This CDR3 comprises 17 residues. CDR1 and CDR2 from the germline V gene are LGHNT and FRNRAP. Trimming at V came to 0 bases and at J to 1 base, leaving 8 bases not matched to a gene. The CDR3 sequence is CASGLVRPRQGSYEQYF. CDR3 DNA sequence: TGTGCTAGTGGTTTGGTACGACCAAGACAGGGGTCCTACGAGCAGTACTTC.

V usage is TRBV6-5 and J usage is TRBJ1-2; D remains unclear. Germline V gives CDR1 MNHEY, CDR2 SVGAGI. Deletions cut 8 bases from V and 6 bases from J, with 16 bases between. This CDR3 is 13 amino acids long. The CDR3 DNA sequence: TGTGCCAGCCGGTCGACCACGCTAAATGGCTACACCTTC. Its translation is CASRSTTLNGYTF.

This clone was counted a single time. This chain joins TRBV30 and TRBJ2-1; the match to TRBD2 covers 13 bases. This CDR3 is 14 amino acids long. From germline, CDR1 is GTSNPN and CDR2 SVGIG (reference sequence). Trimming removed 2 bases from V and 10 bases from J; junction bases left unmatched: 5. The DNA of the CDR3 is TGTGCCTGGAGTCCCGGACTAGCGGGGGTGGAGCAGTTCTTC. It yields the protein CAWSPGLAGVEQFF.

This clone showed up just once. The V gene is TRBV7-8, the J gene TRBJ1-2, with D tentatively TRBD1 (6 bases). The CDR3 has 15 residues. Trimming removed 1 base at V and 4 bases at J, with 13 bases between. CDR1 SGHVS and CDR2 FQNEAQ come from the germline V gene. In nucleotides, the CDR3 is TGTGCCAGCAGCTTAGACGGCAGGGGTGTCTATGGCTACACCTTC. It yields the protein CASSLDGRGVYGYTF. The whole variable domain, remainder taken from reference TRBV7-8 and TRBJ1-2, is GAGVSQSPRYKVAKRGQDVALRCDPISGHVSLFWYQQALGQGPEFLTYFQNEAQLDKSGLPSDRFFAERPEGSVSTLKIQRTQQEDSAVYLCASSLDGRGVYGYTFGSGTRLTVV.

This rearrangement joins TRBV6-5 to TRBJ2-2; D may be TRBD2 (5 bases). The CDR3 has 15 amino acids. Germline V gene data show CDR1 as MNHEY and CDR2 as SVGAGI. Trimming stripped 0 bases from V and 7 bases from J, with 12 bases between. The CDR3 protein is CASSYSKRASGELFF. The CDR3, as DNA: TGTGCCAGCAGTTACTCGAAGAGGGCTAGCGGGGAGCTGTTTTTT.

The V gene is TRBV29-1, the J gene TRBJ1-1; D not certain. CDR3 length: 8 amino acids. Between the trimmed V and J ends, which lost 7 bases and 10 bases, there was a span of 7 bases. Germline V gene sequence: CDR1 SQVTM, CDR2 ANQGSEA. CDR3 sequence: CSAGGAFF. The CDR3 DNA reads TGCAGCGCGGGAGGAGCTTTCTTT.

This chain connects TRBV6-2 or TRBV6-3 to TRBJ2-5; 7 positions agree with TRBD2. Trimming took 6 bases from V and 4 from J; bases not matched to a gene: 14. This CDR3 region has 16 residues. Looked up from germline, CDR1 is MNHEY and CDR2 is SVGEGT. This CDR3 is CASSPFRGVAPETQYF. The CDR3 DNA reads as TGTGCCAGCAGCCCTTTTCGGGGGGTTGCCCCAGAGACCCAGTACTTC.

In its sample, this clone was seen a few times. The sample contains more than one DNA sequence encoding this CDR3. The rearrangement uses TRBV4-1 and TRBJ1-1; TRBD1 might be the D (5 bases). Trimming pared 1 base from V and 8 bases from J, leaving 5 bases between. The length of the CDR3 is 11 residues. From germline, CDR1 is MGHRA and CDR2 YSYEKL. The CDR3 reads CASSQGTEAFF. The CDR3 region has the DNA TGCGCCAGCAGCCAAGGGACAGAAGCTTTCTTT.

The gene calls are TRBV10-3 and TRBJ1-2, with TRBD1 as a possible D gene (6 bases). Deletions cut 7 bases from V and 2 bases from J, with 17 bases between. Per germline, CDR1 ENHRY and CDR2 SYGVKD. The CDR3 is 15 residues long. The CDR3 protein is CAINPTQGQNYGYTF. CDR3 nucleotide sequence: TGTGCCATCAATCCAACTCAGGGACAAAACTATGGCTACACCTTC.

The chain employs TRBV18 and TRBJ2-7; 7 bases agree with TRBD2. V trimming: 5 bases; J trimming: 7 bases; junction bases outside the gene matches: 2. This CDR3 has 11 amino acids. Germline V gene data show CDR1 as KGHSH and CDR2 as LQKENI. The CDR3, as DNA: TGTGCCAGCTCATTGCGGGGGGAGCAGTACTTC. Translating it yields CASSLRGEQYF.

The chain uses TRBV27 and TRBJ1-1, with a possible D match to TRBD1 (5 bases). V was trimmed by 3 bases and J by 2 bases, leaving 10 bases between them. Germline assignment: CDR1 MNHEY and CDR2 SMNVEV (reference sequence). The CDR3 runs 14 residues. The CDR3 sequence is CASSFAGTNTEAFF. DNA for the CDR3: TGTGCCAGCAGTTTCGCAGGGACCAACACTGAAGCTTTCTTT.

The chain carries TRBV6-1 and TRBJ2-1; D gene uncertain. Germline V gene data show CDR1 as MNHNS and CDR2 as SASEGT. This CDR3 contains 15 residues. V gave up 0 bases and J gave up 8 bases, with 14 bases separating them. The CDR3 loop reads CASSEAPTSLYEQFF. The CDR3 DNA sequence: TGTGCCAGCAGTGAAGCACCTACCAGTCTCTATGAGCAGTTCTTC.